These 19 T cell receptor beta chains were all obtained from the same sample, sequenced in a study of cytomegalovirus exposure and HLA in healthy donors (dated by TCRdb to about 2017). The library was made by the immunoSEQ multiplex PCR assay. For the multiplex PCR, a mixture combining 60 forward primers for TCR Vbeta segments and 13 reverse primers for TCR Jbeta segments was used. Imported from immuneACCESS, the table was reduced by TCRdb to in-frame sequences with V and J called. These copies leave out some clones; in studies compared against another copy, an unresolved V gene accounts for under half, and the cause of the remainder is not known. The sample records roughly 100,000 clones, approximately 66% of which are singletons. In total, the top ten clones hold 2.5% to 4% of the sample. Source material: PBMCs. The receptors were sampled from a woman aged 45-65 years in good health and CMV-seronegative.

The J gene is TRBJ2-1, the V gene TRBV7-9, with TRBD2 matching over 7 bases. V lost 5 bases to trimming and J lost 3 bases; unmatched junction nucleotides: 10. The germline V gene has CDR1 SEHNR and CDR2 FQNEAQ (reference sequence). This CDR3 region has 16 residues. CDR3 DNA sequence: TGTGCCAGCAGCACCTCCGGGAGGAGAATCTACAATGAGCAGTTCTTC. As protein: CASSTSGRRIYNEQFF. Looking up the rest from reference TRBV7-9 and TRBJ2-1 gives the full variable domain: DTGVSQNPRHKITKRGQNVTFRCDPISEHNRLYWYRQTLGQGPEFLTYFQNEAQLEKSRLLSDRFSAERPKGSFSTLEIQRTEQGDSAMYLCASSTSGRRIYNEQFFGPGTRLTVL.

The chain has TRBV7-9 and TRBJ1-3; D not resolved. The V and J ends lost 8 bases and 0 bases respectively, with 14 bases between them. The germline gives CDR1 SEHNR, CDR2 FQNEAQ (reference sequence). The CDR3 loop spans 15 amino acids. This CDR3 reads CASGSGRSSGNTIYF. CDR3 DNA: TGTGCCAGCGGAAGCGGCAGAAGCTCTGGAAACACCATATATTTT.

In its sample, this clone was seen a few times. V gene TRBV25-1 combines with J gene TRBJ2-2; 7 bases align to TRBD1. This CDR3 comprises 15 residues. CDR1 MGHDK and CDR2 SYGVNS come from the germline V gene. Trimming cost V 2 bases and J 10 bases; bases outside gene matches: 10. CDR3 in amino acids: CASSETRTGLTELFF. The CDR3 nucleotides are TGTGCCAGCAGTGAAACCCGGACAGGCCTTACGGAGCTGTTTTTT. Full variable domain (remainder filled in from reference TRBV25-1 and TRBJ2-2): EADIYQTPRYLVIGTGKKITLECSQTMGHDKMYWYQQDPGMELHLIHYSYGVNSTEKGDLSSESTVSRIRTEHFPLTLESARPSHTSQYLCASSETRTGLTELFFGEGSRLTVL.

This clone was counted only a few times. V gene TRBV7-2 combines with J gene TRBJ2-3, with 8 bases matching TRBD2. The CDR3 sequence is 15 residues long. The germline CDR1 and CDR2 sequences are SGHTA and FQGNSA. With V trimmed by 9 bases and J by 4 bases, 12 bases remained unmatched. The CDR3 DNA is TGTGCCAGTCGGGAGACTAGCGTACCCGCAGATACGCAGTATTTT. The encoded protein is CASRETSVPADTQYF.

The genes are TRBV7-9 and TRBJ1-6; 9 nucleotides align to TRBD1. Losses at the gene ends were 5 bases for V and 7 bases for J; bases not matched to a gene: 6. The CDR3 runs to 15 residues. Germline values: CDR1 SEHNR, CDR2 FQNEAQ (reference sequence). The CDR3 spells CASSVTGTGNSPLHF. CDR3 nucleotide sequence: TGTGCCAGCAGCGTAACCGGGACAGGGAATTCACCCCTCCACTTT. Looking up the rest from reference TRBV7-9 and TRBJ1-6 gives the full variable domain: DTGVSQNPRHKITKRGQNVTFRCDPISEHNRLYWYRQTLGQGPEFLTYFQNEAQLEKSRLLSDRFSAERPKGSFSTLEIQRTEQGDSAMYLCASSVTGTGNSPLHFGNGTRLTVT.

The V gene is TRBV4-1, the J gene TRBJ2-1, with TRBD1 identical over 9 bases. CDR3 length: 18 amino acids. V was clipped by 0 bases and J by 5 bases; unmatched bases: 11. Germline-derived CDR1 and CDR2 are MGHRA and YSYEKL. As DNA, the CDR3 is TGCGCCAGCAGCCAAGATCGTTCGGGGACAGGGCGAAACAATGAGCAGTTCTTC. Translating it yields CASSQDRSGTGRNNEQFF.

CDR3 nucleotides: TGTGCCAGCACGGATCCAGGGGACCACGAGCAGTACTTC. Its translation: CASTDPGDHEQYF. The rearrangement links TRBV27 to TRBJ2-7; a weak D match, TRBD1 (6 bases). This CDR3 contains 13 residues. Germline V lookup: CDR1 MNHEY, CDR2 SMNVEV (reference sequence). Trimming pared 7 bases from V and 5 bases from J, leaving 15 bases between.

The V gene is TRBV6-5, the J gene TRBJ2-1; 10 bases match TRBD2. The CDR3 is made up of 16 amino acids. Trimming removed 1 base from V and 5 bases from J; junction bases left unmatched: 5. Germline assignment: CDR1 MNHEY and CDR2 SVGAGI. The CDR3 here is CASSYWTSGPNNEQFF. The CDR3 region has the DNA TGTGCCAGCAGTTACTGGACTAGCGGCCCAAACAATGAGCAGTTCTTC.

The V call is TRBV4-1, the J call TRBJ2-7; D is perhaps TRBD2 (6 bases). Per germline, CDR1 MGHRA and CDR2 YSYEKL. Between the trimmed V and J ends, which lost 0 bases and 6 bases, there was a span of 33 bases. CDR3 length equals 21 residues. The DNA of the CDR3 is TGCGCCAGCAGCCAAGACGTTAGTGGAGGGCTCAGGGTCGGGAATTACATCGAGCAGTACTTC. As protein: CASSQDVSGGLRVGNYIEQYF.

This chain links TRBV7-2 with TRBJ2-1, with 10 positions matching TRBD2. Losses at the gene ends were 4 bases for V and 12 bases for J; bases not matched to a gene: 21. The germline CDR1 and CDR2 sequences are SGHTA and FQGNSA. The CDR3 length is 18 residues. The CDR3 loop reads CASSSPAGGLANPLAQFF. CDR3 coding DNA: TGTGCCAGCAGCTCTCCCGCCGGGGGACTAGCGAATCCCCTCGCGCAGTTCTTC.

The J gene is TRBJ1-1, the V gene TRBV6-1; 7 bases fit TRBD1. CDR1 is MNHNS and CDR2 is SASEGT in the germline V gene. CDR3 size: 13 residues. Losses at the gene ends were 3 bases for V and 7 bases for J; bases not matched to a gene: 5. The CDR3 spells CASSDRGDGEAFF. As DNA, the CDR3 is TGTGCCAGCAGTGACAGGGGGGATGGTGAAGCTTTCTTT.

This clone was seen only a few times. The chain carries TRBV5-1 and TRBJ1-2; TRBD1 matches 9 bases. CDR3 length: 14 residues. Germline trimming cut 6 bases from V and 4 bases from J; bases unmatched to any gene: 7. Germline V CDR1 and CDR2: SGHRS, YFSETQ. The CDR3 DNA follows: TGCGCCAGCACCGATACAGGGGGCGCCTATGGCTACACCTTC. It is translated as CASTDTGGAYGYTF.

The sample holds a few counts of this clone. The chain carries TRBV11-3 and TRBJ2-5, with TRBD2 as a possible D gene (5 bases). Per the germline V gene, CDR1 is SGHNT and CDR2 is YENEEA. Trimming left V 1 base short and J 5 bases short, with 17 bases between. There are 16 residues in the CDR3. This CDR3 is CASSLGIGGLVETQYF. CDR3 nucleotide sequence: TGTGCCAGCAGCTTAGGGATTGGAGGACTGGTCGAGACCCAGTACTTC.

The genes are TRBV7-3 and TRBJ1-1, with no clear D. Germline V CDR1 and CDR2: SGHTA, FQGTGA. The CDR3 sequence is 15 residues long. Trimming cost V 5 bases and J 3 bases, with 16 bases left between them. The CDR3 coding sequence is TGTGCCAGCAGCCGGGAGGCGGGTCCCCACACTGAAGCTTTCTTT. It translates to CASSREAGPHTEAFF.

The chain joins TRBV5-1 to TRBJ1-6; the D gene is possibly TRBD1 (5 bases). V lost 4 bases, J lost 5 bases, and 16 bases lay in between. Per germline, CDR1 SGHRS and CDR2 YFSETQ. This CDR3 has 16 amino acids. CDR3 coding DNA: TGCGCCAGCAGCCCTAGCTCGGGACTCAATAATTCACCCCTCCACTTT. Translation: CASSPSSGLNNSPLHF.

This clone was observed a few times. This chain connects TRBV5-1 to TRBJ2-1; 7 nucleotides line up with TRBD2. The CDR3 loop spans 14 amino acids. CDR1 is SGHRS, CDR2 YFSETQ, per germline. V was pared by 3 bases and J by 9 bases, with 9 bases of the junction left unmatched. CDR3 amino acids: CASSSAGVGSEQFF. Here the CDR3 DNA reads TGCGCCAGCAGCTCTGCGGGGGTAGGTAGTGAGCAGTTCTTC.

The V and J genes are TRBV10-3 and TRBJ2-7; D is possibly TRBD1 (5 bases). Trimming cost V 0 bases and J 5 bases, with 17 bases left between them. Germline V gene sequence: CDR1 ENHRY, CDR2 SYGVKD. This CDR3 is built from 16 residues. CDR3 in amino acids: CAISESAGPGADEQYF. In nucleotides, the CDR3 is TGTGCCATCAGTGAGTCGGCAGGGCCAGGCGCGGACGAGCAGTACTTC.

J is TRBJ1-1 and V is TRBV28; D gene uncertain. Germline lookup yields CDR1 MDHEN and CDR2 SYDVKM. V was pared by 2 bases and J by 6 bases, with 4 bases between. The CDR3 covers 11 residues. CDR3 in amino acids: CASSLGAEAFF. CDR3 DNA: TGTGCCAGCAGTTTAGGAGCTGAAGCTTTCTTT.

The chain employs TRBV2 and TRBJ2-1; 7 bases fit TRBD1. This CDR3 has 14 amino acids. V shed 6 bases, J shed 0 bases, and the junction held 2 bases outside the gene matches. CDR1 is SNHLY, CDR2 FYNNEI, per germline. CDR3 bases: TGTGCCAGCAGACGGGACAGCTCCTACAATGAGCAGTTCTTC. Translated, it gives CASRRDSSYNEQFF.